The subject of this entry is one TCR beta chain. Its antigen is not identified. The data derive from a study of persistence of HIV-infected CD4 T cells. V dropped 4 bases and J dropped 7 bases, with 16 bases sitting between them. CDR1 and CDR2 (germline): SNHLY, FYNNEI. The CDR3 is 15 amino acids. This was the immunoSEQ version 4 assay in survey mode. TCRdb keeps only in-frame clones here, not all; method: immunoSEQ multiplex PCR. This sample yields 37,000 or so clones, of which 65% to 85% are seen a single time; less than 2% belongs to the top ten. Lysates of CMV-infected fibroblasts at 9.5 to 10 ug/mL stimulated these cells. Sorted nonresponding memory CD4+ T cells were CD40L-negative, CD69-negative, CD45RO-high. Donors were HIV-1-infected adults who began suppressive ART during chronic infection.

The chain uses TRBV2 and TRBJ1-4, with D possibly matching TRBD1 (6 bases). The sequencing used CD4+ T cells sorted from PBMCs after approximately 19-hour stimulation, collected from a patient who received antiretroviral therapy. The receptor's source is an adult man with HIV who was CMV-seropositive. The CDR3 nucleotides are TGTGCCAGCAGTGCCCACAGGGTGCGGGGTGAAAAACTGTTTTTT. Translating gives CASSAHRVRGEKLFF.